The 31 T cell receptor beta chains listed next were all sequenced from one sample in a study of blood T cell repertoires in COVID-19. Method: immunoSEQ multiplex PCR; TCRdb's copy keeps in-frame clones and lacks some. Of about 40,000 clones in the sample, 70% to 90% were seen once. Sequencing used peripheral blood. The origin of the receptors is a human donor in a cohort sampled during active COVID-19.

The rearrangement uses TRBV7-9 and TRBJ2-3, with 8 bases matching TRBD2. Germline V gene lookup returns CDR1 SEHNR and CDR2 FQNEAQ (reference sequence). This CDR3 comprises 17 residues. J gave up 0 bases and V 8 bases, and 13 bases lay outside the gene matches. The CDR3 spells CASGLAGGITSTDTQYF. In DNA, the CDR3 is TGTGCCAGCGGGCTAGCGGGCGGAATCACTAGCACAGATACGCAGTATTTT.

The chain joins TRBV27 to TRBJ2-7; TRBD2 matches 11 bases. J gave up 3 bases and V 4 bases, and 5 bases lay outside the gene matches. Per germline, CDR1 MNHEY and CDR2 SMNVEV (reference sequence). The CDR3 loop spans 15 amino acids. DNA of the CDR3: TGTGCCAGCAGTTCTTCCACTAGCGGGGGCTACGAGCAGTACTTC. Protein sequence: CASSSSTSGGYEQYF.

The chain employs TRBV4-2 and TRBJ1-1, with TRBD1 matching over 11 bases. The trim removed 4 bases at V and 5 bases at J, leaving 9 bases unmatched. In germline, CDR1 is LGHNA, CDR2 YNFKEQ. The CDR3 has 16 amino acids. The CDR3 DNA reads as TGTGCCAGCAGCCTCCTTGGACAGGGGGCGGGAACTGAAGCTTTCTTT. This translates into CASSLLGQGAGTEAFF.

The chain joins TRBV27 to TRBJ2-7; 9 bases fit TRBD2. In germline, CDR1 is MNHEY, CDR2 SMNVEV (reference sequence). After removal of 5 bases from V and 2 bases from J, the junction contained 1 base not matched to a gene. The CDR3 has 13 amino acids. The CDR3, as DNA: TGTGCCAGCAGTAGCGGGGGGACCTACGAGCAGTACTTC. It translates to CASSSGGTYEQYF.

V is TRBV11-1 and J is TRBJ1-4; 7 nucleotides match TRBD1. The CDR3 loop spans 14 amino acids. The germline gives CDR1 SGHAT, CDR2 FQDESV (reference sequence). After removal of 0 bases from V and 8 bases from J, the junction contained 3 bases not matched to a gene. CDR3 loop: CASSLAGGNEKLFF. The CDR3 DNA reads TGTGCCAGCAGCTTAGCAGGGGGCAACGAAAAACTGTTTTTT. Looking up the rest from reference TRBV11-1 and TRBJ1-4 gives the full variable domain: EAEVAQSPRYKITEKSQAVAFWCDPISGHATLYWYRQILGQGPELLVQFQDESVVDDSQLPKDRFSAERLKGVDSTLKIQPAELGDSAMYLCASSLAGGNEKLFFGSGTQLSVL.

This sequence joins TRBV5-4 and TRBJ2-5, with TRBD1 as a possible D gene (5 bases). This CDR3 has 14 amino acids. V shed 1 base and J shed 2 bases, with 9 bases lying between them. Germline CDR1 and CDR2: SGHNT and YYREEE (reference sequence). CDR3 sequence (DNA): TGTGCCAGCAGCTTGAAGGGGTATCAAGAGACCCAGTACTTC. Translated, it gives CASSLKGYQETQYF.

This rearrangement joins TRBV12-3 or TRBV12-4 to TRBJ2-3; no clear D. Trimming cost V 9 bases and J 0 bases, with 10 bases left between them. The CDR3 has 13 residues. The CDR3 is CASASPSTDTQYF. The CDR3 coding sequence is TGTGCCAGTGCCAGTCCGAGCACAGATACGCAGTATTTT.

The chain has TRBV10-3 and TRBJ1-2, with unresolved D. The CDR3 sequence is 13 residues long. The germline V gene has CDR1 ENHRY and CDR2 SYGVKD. V was pared by 2 bases and J by 4 bases, with 8 bases between. The DNA for the CDR3 is TGTGCCATCAGTGAGAAGTTGGCCTATGGCTACACCTTC. Translation gives CAISEKLAYGYTF.

V and J are TRBV15 and TRBJ2-1; D is unclear. Germline CDR1 LNHNV, CDR2 YYDKDF (reference sequence). The V end was cut by 1 base, the J end by 0 bases, with 13 bases between. The length of the CDR3 is 17 residues. The CDR3 loop is CATSRVATSSSYNEQFF. CDR3 sequence (DNA): TGTGCCACCAGCAGAGTTGCAACTTCAAGCTCCTACAATGAGCAGTTCTTC.

The chain recombines TRBV19 with TRBJ2-2; the match to TRBD1 covers 8 bases. Trimming cost V 3 bases and J 11 bases; bases outside gene matches: 8. Per the germline V gene, CDR1 is LNHDA and CDR2 is SQIVND (reference sequence). The CDR3 extends over 14 amino acids. The CDR3 DNA reads TGTGCCAGTAGTATTGTGGACAGGGCCCCCGAGCTGTTTTTT. Translating it yields CASSIVDRAPELFF.

This clone was seen a single time. The J gene is TRBJ2-7, the V gene TRBV6-6, with D possibly being TRBD2 (5 bases). The CDR3 is made up of 12 amino acids. Germline-derived CDR1 and CDR2 are MNHNY and SVGAGI (reference sequence). The V end was cut by 2 bases, the J end by 6 bases, with 8 bases between. Here the CDR3 DNA reads TGTGCCAGCAGTTACGGGCTAGCCGAGCAGTACTTC. Translation: CASSYGLAEQYF.

The chain uses TRBV10-2 and TRBJ2-2; TRBD1 matches at 7 bases. Germline CDR1 reads WSHSY; CDR2 reads SAAADI. V shed 6 bases, J shed 0 bases, and the junction held 4 bases outside the gene matches. This CDR3 comprises 15 residues. As DNA, the CDR3 is TGCGCCAGCAGGAGGGACAGTGCGAACACCGGGGAGCTGTTTTTT. As protein: CASRRDSANTGELFF.

The chain couples TRBV19 to TRBJ1-5; TRBD1 agrees at 9 bases. From germline, CDR1 is LNHDA and CDR2 SQIVND (reference sequence). V lost 5 bases, J lost 6 bases, and 8 bases stayed unmatched. The CDR3 contains 15 residues. CDR3 nucleotides: TGTGCCAGTAGTTCCCCTCACAGGGGGCTTCAGCCCCAGCATTTT. It is translated as CASSSPHRGLQPQHF.

This clone appeared once. The chain carries TRBV7-2 and TRBJ2-5, with 10 nucleotides matching TRBD2. Germline V gene lookup returns CDR1 SGHTA and CDR2 FQGNSA. There are 14 residues in the CDR3. Trimming at V came to 7 bases and at J to 5 bases, leaving 7 bases not matched to a gene. Here the CDR3 DNA reads TGTGCCAGCACCCCCGGGACTAGCGTTGAGACCCAGTACTTC. It is translated as CASTPGTSVETQYF.

The J gene is TRBJ2-5, the V gene TRBV5-1; TRBD2 is a possible D gene (6 bases). Germline CDR1 is SGHRS and CDR2 is YFSETQ. The germline V and J ends were trimmed by 6 bases and 5 bases, with 29 bases remaining between them. CDR3 length: 18 residues. CDR3 in amino acids: CASTEEGSAGHWLETQYF. The CDR3 DNA is TGCGCCAGCACCGAGGAAGGATCTGCGGGGCACTGGTTGGAGACCCAGTACTTC.

This clone was observed once. V usage is TRBV5-4 and J usage is TRBJ1-6, with D tentatively TRBD1 (5 bases). The length of the CDR3 is 14 residues. Trimming shortened V by 0 bases and J by 8 bases, and 9 bases separated the two germline ends. Germline assignment: CDR1 SGHNT and CDR2 YYREEE (reference sequence). The CDR3 nucleotides read TGTGCCAGCAGCTTGGTCGACAGCCATTCACCCCTCCACTTT. Residues: CASSLVDSHSPLHF.

The rearrangement links TRBV5-1 to TRBJ2-5; 10 bases are shared with TRBD2. The V gene's germline CDR1 is SGHRS and CDR2 YFSETQ. There are 15 residues in the CDR3. After removal of 0 bases from V and 5 bases from J, the junction contained 4 bases not matched to a gene. CDR3 loop: CASSLEGSGGETQYF. CDR3 nucleotide sequence: TGCGCCAGCAGCTTGGAAGGTAGCGGGGGGGAGACCCAGTACTTC.

This rearrangement joins TRBV27 to TRBJ1-6; D is unresolved. The CDR3 is made up of 16 amino acids. V gave up 2 bases and J gave up 0 bases, with 8 bases separating them. In germline, CDR1 is MNHEY, CDR2 SMNVEV (reference sequence). Written as DNA, the CDR3 is TGTGCCAGCAGTTTAACTCCTCGCTCCTATAATTCACCCCTCCACTTT. As protein: CASSLTPRSYNSPLHF.

J is TRBJ2-1 and V is TRBV3-1 (or the pseudogene TRBV3-2); a weak D match, TRBD1 (5 bases). There are 13 residues in the CDR3. Trimming cost V 3 bases and J 4 bases, with 7 bases left between them. Germline CDR1 LGHDT, CDR2 YNNKEL (reference sequence). CDR3: CASSQPGYNEQFF. CDR3 coding DNA: TGTGCCAGCAGCCAGCCAGGGTACAATGAGCAGTTCTTC.

This chain joins TRBV30 and TRBJ1-2; 10 nucleotides match TRBD1. V trimming: 0 bases; J trimming: 7 bases; junction bases outside the gene matches: 11. The CDR3 loop spans 16 amino acids. CDR1 GTSNPN and CDR2 SVGIG come from the germline V gene (reference sequence). The CDR3 sequence is CAWSVPDRGYTGGYTF. CDR3 sequence (DNA): TGTGCCTGGAGTGTACCGGACAGGGGGTATACGGGTGGCTACACCTTC. Complete variable domain (other parts from reference TRBV30 and TRBJ1-2): SQTIHQWPATLVQPVGSPLSLECTVEGTSNPNLYWYRQAAGRGLQLLFYSVGIGQISSEVPQNLSASRPQDRQFILSSKKLLLSDSGFYLCAWSVPDRGYTGGYTFGSGTRLTVV.

There are a few counts of this clone. Other nucleotide sequences from this sample produce the same CDR3. The chain links TRBV15 to TRBJ2-3, with 9 bases aligning to TRBD2. Germline V gives CDR1 LNHNV, CDR2 YYDKDF (reference sequence). The CDR3 sequence is 16 residues long. Unmatched junction bases numbered 1, after V lost 0 bases and J lost 0 bases. CDR3 residues: CATSRDSGGSTDTQYF. CDR3 bases: TGTGCCACCAGCAGAGATAGCGGGGGTAGCACAGATACGCAGTATTTT.

V and J are TRBV11-2 and TRBJ1-6; no definite D call. Germline V CDR1 and CDR2: SGHAT, FQNNGV. The V gene lost 2 bases and the J gene lost 14 bases, with 10 bases spanning the gap. This CDR3 spans 12 amino acids. The CDR3 coding sequence is TGTGCCAGCAGCTTATCCCGCGCGTCCCTCCACTTT. It yields the protein CASSLSRASLHF.

The gene calls are TRBV5-1 and TRBJ2-2; the D gene is possibly TRBD2 (5 bases). CDR1 and CDR2 (germline): SGHRS, YFSETQ. The V end was cut by 0 bases, the J end by 3 bases, with 6 bases between. The CDR3 is 14 residues long. CDR3 sequence reads: CASSLGRDTGELFF. The CDR3 nucleotides read TGCGCCAGCAGCTTGGGGCGGGACACCGGGGAGCTGTTTTTT.

The chain joins TRBV5-4 to TRBJ2-7; weak D call: TRBD1 (5 bases). The ends were cut back, 4 bases at V and 2 bases at J, with 16 bases in the middle. The CDR3 is made up of 15 amino acids. Germline assignment: CDR1 SGHNT and CDR2 YYREEE (reference sequence). CDR3: CASSPGGQGTYEQYF. CDR3 coding DNA: TGTGCCAGCAGCCCGGGTGGGCAGGGAACCTACGAGCAGTACTTC.

V is TRBV15 and J is TRBJ2-5; D gene uncertain. The CDR3 loop spans 13 amino acids. The V and J ends lost 0 bases and 8 bases respectively, with 10 bases between them. Per germline, CDR1 LNHNV and CDR2 YYDKDF (reference sequence). The DNA for the CDR3 is TGTGCCACCAGCAGAGATATTTCAGATACCCAGTACTTC. Protein product: CATSRDISDTQYF.

This chain joins TRBV6-2 or TRBV6-3 and TRBJ2-5; D may be TRBD2 (5 bases). Germline V gives CDR1 MNHEY, CDR2 SVGEGT. Trimming shortened V by 6 bases and J by 3 bases, and 14 bases separated the two germline ends. The CDR3 consists of 14 residues. The DNA for the CDR3 is TGTGCCAGCAGCCTACGGACTGGCAAAGAGACCCAGTACTTC. Translated, it gives CASSLRTGKETQYF.

J is TRBJ1-4 and V is TRBV11-2, with TRBD1 matching 7 bases. Germline V lookup: CDR1 SGHAT, CDR2 FQNNGV. The CDR3 runs to 15 residues. J lost 7 bases, V lost 3 bases, and 8 bases had no gene match. This CDR3 reads CASSFTGAKSEKLFF. In DNA, the CDR3 is TGTGCCAGCAGCTTCACAGGGGCTAAGAGTGAAAAACTGTTTTTT.

V usage is TRBV15 and J usage is TRBJ1-5, with D unresolved. The germline V gene encodes CDR1 LNHNV and CDR2 YYDKDF (reference sequence). The CDR3 covers 16 residues. V dropped 2 bases and J dropped 0 bases, with 11 bases sitting between them. The CDR3 region is CATSRRRTLSNQPQHF. CDR3 coding DNA: TGTGCCACCAGCAGACGGAGGACCCTTAGCAATCAGCCCCAGCATTTT.

This clone came up a few times. V usage is TRBV18 and J usage is TRBJ1-5; tentative D call: TRBD1 (5 bases). The CDR3 loop spans 13 amino acids. V lost 6 bases, J lost 11 bases, and 17 bases lay in between. Germline V gene sequence: CDR1 KGHSH, CDR2 LQKENI. CDR3 protein: CASSLSREVAQHF. The CDR3 DNA follows: TGTGCCAGCTCCCTCAGCAGGGAGGTGGCCCAGCATTTT.

The chain couples TRBV28 to TRBJ2-5; D is uncertain. The CDR3 has 13 amino acids. Germline lookup yields CDR1 MDHEN and CDR2 SYDVKM. V was cut by 6 bases and J by 4 bases, with 12 bases left in between. The CDR3: CASSHSLRETQYF. The CDR3 DNA follows: TGTGCCAGCAGCCACAGCCTGAGAGAGACCCAGTACTTC.

The chain carries TRBV5-1 and TRBJ2-2; D might be TRBD1 (6 bases). This CDR3 is built from 14 residues. Germline CDR1 is SGHRS and CDR2 is YFSETQ. V lost 4 bases to trimming and J lost 5 bases, with 12 bases between them. Written as DNA, the CDR3 is TGCGCCAGCAGCGCTACTAGGGGGACCGGGGAGCTGTTTTTT. Its translation: CASSATRGTGELFF.